The sequence of this T cell receptor (beta chain) was determined in a study of OX40 agonist ivuxolimab in advanced cancers. Patients with a history of autoimmune disease or on systemic immunosuppression were excluded. Here immunoSEQ multiplex PCR was the method, and the copy in TCRdb shows in-frame clones only, minus some. The sample records more than 50,000 clones, about 89% being singletons. Note on this clone: Its antigen is currently unknown.

Notes on the study in general: The expanded peripheral T cells' antigen specificity was not determined. At 0.1 to 3.0 mg/kg and by week 6, clonal expansion occurred in CD4+ and CD8+ blood T cells. Low normalized clonal expansion also occurred in some nonresponding patients.

Germline V gene data show CDR1 as SGHAT and CDR2 as FQNNGV. The CDR3 totals 15 residues. Trimming removed 0 bases at V and 7 bases at J, with 13 bases between. The gene calls are TRBV11-2 and TRBJ2-1; the D gene is possibly TRBD2 (5 bases). The sequencing used CD4+ or CD8+ T cells sorted from blood, collected in a trial of the OX40 agonist ivuxolimab. This clonotype originated in an adult with an advanced solid tumor such as melanoma, head and neck, liver or kidney cancer. The CDR3: CASSLDGLGGNEQFF. CDR3 sequence (DNA): TGTGCCAGCAGCTTAGATGGCCTAGGAGGAAATGAGCAGTTCTTC.